The 9 T cell receptor beta chains in this list originate from one sample, sequenced in a study of T cell changes during pregnancy in multiple sclerosis. This table comes from immunoSEQ multiplex PCR, and its TCRdb copy is limited to in-frame clones, with some not included. The sample lists 51,000 or so clones; 93% were seen once. This sample comprised peripheral blood, obtained in the second trimester of pregnancy. Every receptor here comes from a female donor with multiple sclerosis, enrolled in a pregnancy study.

The genes are TRBV6-1 and TRBJ1-2, with 7 bases aligning to TRBD1. Germline V gene data show CDR1 as MNHNS and CDR2 as SASEGT. With V trimmed by 6 bases and J by 4 bases, 8 bases remained unmatched. The CDR3 totals 14 residues. CDR3 region: CASSALTGTYGYTF. The CDR3 DNA reads as TGTGCCAGCAGCGCCCTGACAGGGACCTATGGCTACACCTTC.

J is TRBJ2-1 and V is TRBV7-3; 7 bases line up with TRBD2. CDR3 size: 14 residues. The V and J ends lost 4 bases and 5 bases, in that order; junction bases with no gene match: 5. From germline, CDR1 is SGHTA and CDR2 FQGTGA. The CDR3 reads CASSSAGRDNEQFF. CDR3 in DNA: TGTGCCAGCAGCTCAGCGGGAAGGGACAATGAGCAGTTCTTC.

The CDR3 sequence is CASSLMGSGSDGELFF. The CDR3 bases are TGTGCCAGCAGCTTGATGGGTAGCGGGAGTGACGGGGAGCTGTTTTTT. J is TRBJ2-2 and V is TRBV9; TRBD2 matches 9 bases. Losses at the gene ends were 4 bases for V and 7 bases for J; bases not matched to a gene: 11. In germline, CDR1 is SGDLS, CDR2 YYNGEE. The length of the CDR3 is 16 residues. Full variable domain (remainder filled in from reference TRBV9 and TRBJ2-2): DSGVTQTPKHLITATGQRVTLRCSPRSGDLSVYWYQQSLDQGLQFLIQYYNGEERAKGNILERFSAQQFPDLHSELNLSSLELGDSALYFCASSLMGSGSDGELFFGEGSRLTVL.

The chain has TRBV6-5 and TRBJ2-1, with 11 bases aligning to TRBD2. This CDR3 is 15 amino acids long. Germline trimming cut 6 bases from V and 6 bases from J; bases unmatched to any gene: 7. The germline gives CDR1 MNHEY, CDR2 SVGAGI. CDR3 in amino acids: CASSSGTSGFNEQFF. For the CDR3, the DNA is TGTGCCAGCAGCTCCGGGACTAGCGGTTTCAATGAGCAGTTCTTC.

The CDR3 DNA is TGTGCCAGCAGTTCGAGCGGGGTCACAGATACGCAGTATTTT. Encoded protein: CASSSSGVTDTQYF. The chain uses TRBV7-9 and TRBJ2-3; 7 bases are shared with TRBD2. The length of the CDR3 is 14 residues. J lost 2 bases, V lost 6 bases, and 5 bases had no gene match. Germline CDR1 is SEHNR and CDR2 is FQNEAQ (reference sequence).

The rearrangement links TRBV4-3 to TRBJ2-1; a weak D match, TRBD1 (6 bases). The germline gives CDR1 LGHNA, CDR2 YSLEER. The CDR3 runs to 13 residues. Between the trimmed V and J ends, which lost 3 bases and 7 bases, there was a span of 10 bases. CDR3 region: CASSHPGANEQFF. CDR3 coding DNA: TGCGCCAGCAGCCACCCAGGGGCGAATGAGCAGTTCTTC.

V gene TRBV7-2 combines with J gene TRBJ2-3; 10 positions agree with TRBD2. V shed 5 bases, J shed 7 bases, and the junction held 6 bases outside the gene matches. Germline V CDR1 and CDR2: SGHTA, FQGNSA. The length of the CDR3 is 14 residues. CDR3 sequence: CASSTSGRGNTQYF. CDR3 DNA sequence: TGTGCCAGCAGCACAAGCGGGAGGGGAAATACGCAGTATTTT.

The chain employs TRBV7-9 and TRBJ2-5; D is uncertain. This CDR3 region has 15 residues. V shed 2 bases and J shed 4 bases, with 14 bases lying between them. CDR1 and CDR2 (germline): SEHNR, FQNEAQ (reference sequence). For the CDR3, the DNA is TGTGCCAGCAGCTTACCCCGTAGGCTAGGAGAGACCCAGTACTTC. Translation: CASSLPRRLGETQYF.

The J gene is TRBJ2-7, the V gene TRBV13; D uncertain. This CDR3 spans 13 amino acids. The ends were cut back, 0 bases at V and 7 bases at J, with 10 bases in the middle. Looked up from germline, CDR1 is PRHDT and CDR2 is FYEKMQ (reference sequence). The DNA for the CDR3 is TGTGCCAGCAGCTTAGGCGGCTCAGCGGAGCAGTACTTC. Encoded protein: CASSLGGSAEQYF.